Shown below are 17 T cell receptor beta chains from a single sample sequenced in a study of blood T cell repertoires in COVID-19. Clones were sequenced by immunoSEQ multiplex PCR, and TCRdb holds only the in-frame ones, with some missing. The table lists 75,000 to 95,000 clones, 70% to 90% of them singletons. Sequencing was carried out using peripheral blood. Every receptor here comes from an elderly man with active or convalescent COVID-19.

The chain employs TRBV5-1 and TRBJ2-1, with 8 bases that match TRBD2. This CDR3 spans 15 amino acids. The trim removed 1 base at V and 6 bases at J, leaving 6 bases unmatched. Germline assignment: CDR1 SGHRS and CDR2 YFSETQ. CDR3 region: CASSLTAGGANEQFF. DNA for the CDR3: TGCGCCAGCAGCTTGACTGCGGGAGGAGCCAATGAGCAGTTCTTC.

The chain couples TRBV5-1 to TRBJ2-4, with a possible D match to TRBD1 (6 bases). This CDR3 has 17 amino acids. CDR1 and CDR2 (germline): SGHRS, YFSETQ. Trimming removed 0 bases from V and 2 bases from J, with 15 bases in between. Here the CDR3 DNA reads TGCGCCAGCAGCTTGGCGGGGCAGGGGTCGACCAAAAACATTCAGTACTTC. Translated: CASSLAGQGSTKNIQYF.

The V gene is TRBV4-1, the J gene TRBJ2-2, with TRBD1 as a possible D gene (6 bases). This CDR3 comprises 15 residues. Germline loops: CDR1 MGHRA, CDR2 YSYEKL. V lost 4 bases and J lost 6, with 15 bases in between. CDR3 coding DNA: TGCGCCAGCAGCCGGGGGCAGGGGCCCGCCGGGGAGCTGTTTTTT. It codes for CASSRGQGPAGELFF.

The chain has TRBV5-1 and TRBJ1-6, with D possibly TRBD1 on 5 matching bases. Between the trimmed V and J ends, which lost 0 bases and 10 bases, there was a span of 14 bases. Germline assignment: CDR1 SGHRS and CDR2 YFSETQ. CDR3 size: 15 residues. The CDR3 nucleotides are TGCGCCAGCAGCTTGGCCGGCAGGGCATTCTCACCCCTCCACTTT. Its protein is CASSLAGRAFSPLHF.

This clone was counted once. The chain uses TRBV11-1 and TRBJ2-6; tentatively, D is TRBD2 (5 bases). The CDR3 is 16 amino acids. Germline values: CDR1 SGHAT, CDR2 FQDESV (reference sequence). Trimming took 3 bases from V and 2 from J, leaving 11 bases between them. The CDR3 region has the DNA TGTGCCAGCAGCTTTAATCTCGGGGCTGGGGCCAACGTCCTGACTTTC. It yields the protein CASSFNLGAGANVLTF.

The chain links TRBV3-1 (or the pseudogene TRBV3-2) to TRBJ1-1, with D hard to call. This CDR3 is 15 amino acids long. V was shortened by 2 bases and J by 0 bases, with 10 bases between the two germline ends. CDR1 LGHDT and CDR2 YNNKEL come from the germline V gene (reference sequence). The CDR3 nucleotides read TGTGCCAGCAGCCAATACGAAGACATGAACACTGAAGCTTTCTTT. It translates to CASSQYEDMNTEAFF.

V is TRBV10-2 and J is TRBJ1-1, with 8 bases aligning to TRBD1. This CDR3 is built from 14 residues. Germline CDR1 reads WSHSY; CDR2 reads SAAADI. The V gene end was trimmed by 3 bases and the J gene end by 4 bases; junction bases not matched to a gene: 4. The CDR3 protein is CASSDQGATTEAFF. CDR3 DNA: TGCGCCAGCAGTGATCAGGGGGCGACCACTGAAGCTTTCTTT.

This sequence joins TRBV19 and TRBJ1-3, with 7 nucleotides matching TRBD1. CDR1 and CDR2 from the germline V gene are LNHDA and SQIVND (reference sequence). The CDR3 is made up of 14 amino acids. With V trimmed by 5 bases and J by 6 bases, 7 bases remained unmatched. This CDR3 is CASSPDRDVNTIYF. Written as DNA, the CDR3 is TGTGCCAGTAGTCCTGACAGGGACGTAAACACCATATATTTT.

This chain uses TRBV5-4 with TRBJ1-2; TRBD1 aligns across 12 bases. The trim removed 5 bases at V and 4 bases at J, leaving 15 bases unmatched. In germline, CDR1 is SGHNT, CDR2 YYREEE (reference sequence). The CDR3 is 18 residues long. CDR3 in amino acids: CASRETRDRGRFGYGYTF. CDR3 sequence (DNA): TGTGCCAGCAGAGAGACCCGGGACAGGGGGCGGTTTGGCTATGGCTACACCTTC.

This chain uses TRBV28 with TRBJ1-2; the D gene is possibly TRBD1 (6 bases). V was cut by 7 bases and J by 8 bases, with 23 bases left in between. The CDR3 consists of 15 residues. From germline, CDR1 is MDHEN and CDR2 SYDVKM. The CDR3 bases are TGTGCCAGCACCTTAGGGGGGGGAGGTCTAGGAGGCTACACCTTC. Residues: CASTLGGGGLGGYTF.

This clone was picked up a small number of times. The rearrangement joins TRBV19 to TRBJ1-2, with D possibly matching TRBD1 (5 bases). The germline V gene has CDR1 LNHDA and CDR2 SQIVND (reference sequence). CDR3 length: 15 residues. V lost 0 bases to trimming and J lost 4 bases, with 12 bases between them. The CDR3 loop reads CASSIDRTNVYGYTF. The DNA of the CDR3 is TGTGCCAGTAGTATAGACCGGACAAACGTCTATGGCTACACCTTC.

The sample holds a few counts of this clone. This chain uses TRBV11-1 with TRBJ2-5; D is perhaps TRBD2 (5 bases). Germline assignment: CDR1 SGHAT and CDR2 FQDESV (reference sequence). The CDR3 extends over 13 amino acids. Deletions cut 3 bases from V and 2 bases from J, with 7 bases between. The CDR3 nucleotides read TGTGCCAGCAGCTTCCCGGGGCAAGAGACCCAGTACTTC. It encodes CASSFPGQETQYF.

The CDR3 region has the DNA TGTGCCAGCAGTCCACCAGGTCCGAGAACAGATACGCAGTATTTT. Translating it yields CASSPPGPRTDTQYF. This chain joins TRBV28 and TRBJ2-3; D gene uncertain. The CDR3 sequence is 15 residues long. Germline CDR1 is MDHEN and CDR2 is SYDVKM. Between the trimmed V and J ends, which lost 5 bases and 3 bases, there was a span of 15 bases.

The J gene is TRBJ1-3, the V gene TRBV6-1, with D uncertain. CDR1 is MNHNS, CDR2 SASEGT, per germline. Trimming pared 2 bases from V and 0 bases from J, leaving 8 bases between. This CDR3 has 15 amino acids. The CDR3 is CASSENTVSGNTIYF. CDR3 in DNA: TGTGCCAGCAGTGAAAATACAGTCTCTGGAAACACCATATATTTT.

Written as DNA, the CDR3 is TGTGCCAGCACCTCACCGGGATCGAACACTGAAGCTTTCTTT. It specifies CASTSPGSNTEAFF. The chain uses TRBV28 and TRBJ1-1, with D unresolved. The V and J ends lost 7 bases and 1 base respectively, with 13 bases between them. The CDR3 extends over 14 amino acids. In germline, CDR1 is MDHEN, CDR2 SYDVKM.

The V and J genes are TRBV11-2 and TRBJ1-5, with D perhaps TRBD1 (5 bases). This CDR3 has 14 residues. Germline-derived CDR1 and CDR2 are SGHAT and FQNNGV. Trimming shortened V by 1 base and J by 9 bases, and 13 bases separated the two germline ends. CDR3 sequence: CASSLGGELGPQHF. The CDR3 DNA follows: TGTGCCAGCAGCTTAGGGGGGGAGTTGGGGCCCCAGCATTTT.

J is TRBJ2-3 and V is TRBV5-1, with 7 bases aligning to TRBD1. The CDR3 sequence is 13 residues long. V was clipped by 4 bases and J by 5 bases; unmatched bases: 4. Germline-derived CDR1 and CDR2 are SGHRS and YFSETQ. In DNA form, the CDR3 reads TGCGCCAGCAGCAAAGGACAGGTAGATACGCAGTATTTT. It codes for CASSKGQVDTQYF.